This TCR beta chain was captured in a study of breast tumors, draining lymph nodes, adjacent tissues. Axillary draining lymph nodes of breast cancer patients supplied the node samples. The ends lost 3 bases at V and 3 bases at J; junction bases unmatched: 5. Germline lookup yields CDR1 SGHVS and CDR2 FQNEAQ. CDR3 size: 15 residues. Points on this clonotype: This may stem from a read error, because a much larger clone lies one nucleotide away.

TCRdb called the multiplex PCR reads again in MiXCR, with one record for every CDR3 protein. The table lists around 100,000 distinct CDR3 sequences, 21% of them singletons, with around 1.3% in the top ten. The sample was axillary lymph node tissue. The chain recombines TRBV7-8 with TRBJ1-5; 7 nucleotides agree with TRBD1. The TCR was taken from a female donor with breast cancer. Some clones in this sample may be carry-over from other donors' samples. CDR3 DNA sequence: TGTGCCAGCAGCTTCGGACAGGAGACCAATCAGCCCCAGCATTTT. Amino acids: CASSFGQETNQPQHF.